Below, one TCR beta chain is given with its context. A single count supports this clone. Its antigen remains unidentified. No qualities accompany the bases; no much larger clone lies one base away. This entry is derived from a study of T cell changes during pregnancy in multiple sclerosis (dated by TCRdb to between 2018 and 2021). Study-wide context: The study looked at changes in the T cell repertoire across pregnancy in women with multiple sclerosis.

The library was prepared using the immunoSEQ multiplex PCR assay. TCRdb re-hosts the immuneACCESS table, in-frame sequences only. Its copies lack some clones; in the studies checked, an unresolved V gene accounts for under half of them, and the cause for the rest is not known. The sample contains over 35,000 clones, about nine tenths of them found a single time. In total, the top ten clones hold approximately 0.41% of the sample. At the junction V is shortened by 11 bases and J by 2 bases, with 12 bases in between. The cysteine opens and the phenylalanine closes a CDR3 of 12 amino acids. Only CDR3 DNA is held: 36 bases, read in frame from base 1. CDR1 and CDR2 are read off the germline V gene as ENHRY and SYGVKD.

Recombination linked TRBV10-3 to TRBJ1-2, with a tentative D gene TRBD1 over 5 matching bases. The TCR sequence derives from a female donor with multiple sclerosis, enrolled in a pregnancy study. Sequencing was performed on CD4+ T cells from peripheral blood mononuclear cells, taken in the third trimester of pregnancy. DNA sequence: TGTGCCGCTTCAGGGTGGAACTATGGCTACACCTTC. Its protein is CAASGWNYGYTF.